This T cell receptor (beta chain) was captured in a study of blood T cell repertoires in COVID-19. Those enrolled in Seattle joined during active infection and were followed longitudinally afterward. Germline V CDR1 and CDR2: SGHVS, FNYEAQ. Deletions cut 1 base from V and 6 bases from J, with 9 bases between. CDR3 size: 13 residues. This table comes from immunoSEQ multiplex PCR, and its TCRdb copy is limited to in-frame clones, with some not included. The sample shows 45,000 or so clones, about nine tenths of them seen only once. The sequencing input was peripheral blood. The TCR originated in a woman aged 80 or over with COVID-19, enrolled during active disease. This chain connects TRBV7-6 to TRBJ1-2, with D perhaps TRBD1 (5 bases). CDR3 residues: CASSLGTNDGYTF. CDR3 DNA sequence: TGTGCCAGCAGCTTAGGGACAAACGATGGCTACACCTTC.